This TCR beta chain was sequenced during a study of blood T cell repertoires in COVID-19. The table came from immunoSEQ multiplex PCR; TCRdb's copy has only in-frame clones and leaves some out. The sample holds tens of thousands of clones, about 89% seen once. Germline values: CDR1 WNHNN, CDR2 SYGVQD (reference sequence). The CDR3 runs to 14 residues. V was trimmed by 4 bases and J by 9 bases, leaving 13 bases between them. The source is an older woman with active or convalescent COVID-19. The sequenced material came from peripheral blood. The chain couples TRBV10-1 to TRBJ1-6; TRBD1 might be the D (5 bases). CDR3 in DNA: TGCGCCAGCAGTGGGGGCTCCCCTACTTCACCCCTCCACTTT. It translates to CASSGGSPTSPLHF.